Sequencing of this T cell receptor (beta chain) was carried out in a study of T cell responses to AZD1222 COVID-19 vaccine. Sequenced by immunoSEQ multiplex PCR; TCRdb stores in-frame clones only, minus some. The sample lists some 120,000 clones; roughly 92% were seen once. Germline V gene sequence: CDR1 ENHRY, CDR2 SYGVKD. V was clipped by 3 bases and J by 2 bases; unmatched bases: 2. CDR3 size: 14 residues. The chain recombines TRBV10-3 with TRBJ2-3; 7 bases match TRBD1. This specimen was peripheral blood, taken on day 0 of AZD1222 vaccination. The sequence was obtained from an adult in good health. CDR3 nucleotides: TGTGCCATCAGTGATGGACAGGACACAGATACGCAGTATTTT. It yields the protein CAISDGQDTDTQYF.